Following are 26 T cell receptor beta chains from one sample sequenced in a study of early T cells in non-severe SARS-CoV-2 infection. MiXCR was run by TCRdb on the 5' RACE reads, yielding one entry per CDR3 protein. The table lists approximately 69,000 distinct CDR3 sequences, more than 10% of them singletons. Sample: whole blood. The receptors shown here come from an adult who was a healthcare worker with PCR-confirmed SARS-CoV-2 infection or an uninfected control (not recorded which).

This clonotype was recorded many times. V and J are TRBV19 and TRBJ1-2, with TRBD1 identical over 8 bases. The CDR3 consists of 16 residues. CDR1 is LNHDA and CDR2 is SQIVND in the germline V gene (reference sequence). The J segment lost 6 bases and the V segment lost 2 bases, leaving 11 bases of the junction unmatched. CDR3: CASSITAPGTGDGYTF. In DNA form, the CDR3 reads TGTGCCAGTAGTATAACTGCGCCCGGGACAGGAGATGGCTACACCTTC. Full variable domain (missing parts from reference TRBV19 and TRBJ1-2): DGGITQSPKYLFRKEGQNVTLSCEQNLNHDAMYWYRQDPGQGLRLIYYSQIVNDFQKGDIAEGYSVSREKKESFPLTVTSAQKNPTAFYLCASSITAPGTGDGYTFGSGTRLTVV.

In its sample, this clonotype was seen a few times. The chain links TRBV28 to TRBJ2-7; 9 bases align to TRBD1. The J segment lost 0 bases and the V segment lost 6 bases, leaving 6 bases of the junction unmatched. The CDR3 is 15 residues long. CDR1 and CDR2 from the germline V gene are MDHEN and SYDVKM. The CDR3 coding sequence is TGTGCCAGCAGCCTACAGGGGGCTCCCTCCTACGAGCAGTACTTC. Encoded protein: CASSLQGAPSYEQYF.

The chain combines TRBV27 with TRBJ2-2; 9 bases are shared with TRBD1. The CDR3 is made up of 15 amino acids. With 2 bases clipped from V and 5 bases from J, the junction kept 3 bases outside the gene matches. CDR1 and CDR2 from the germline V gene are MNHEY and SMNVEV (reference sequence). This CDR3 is CASSLTTGGTGELFF. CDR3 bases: TGTGCCAGCAGTTTAACGACAGGGGGAACCGGGGAGCTGTTTTTT.

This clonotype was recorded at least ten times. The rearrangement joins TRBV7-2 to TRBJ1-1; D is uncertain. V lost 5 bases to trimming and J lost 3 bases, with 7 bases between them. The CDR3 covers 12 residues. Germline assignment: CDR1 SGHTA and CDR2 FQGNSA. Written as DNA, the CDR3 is TGTGCCAGCAGCCGCGGCTACACTGAAGCTTTCTTT. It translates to CASSRGYTEAFF.

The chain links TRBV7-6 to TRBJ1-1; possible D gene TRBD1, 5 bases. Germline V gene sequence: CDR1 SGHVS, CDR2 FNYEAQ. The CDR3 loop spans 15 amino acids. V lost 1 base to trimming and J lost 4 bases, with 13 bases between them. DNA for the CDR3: TGTGCCAGCAGCTTAGTCCCGACAGCGAGCACTGAAGCTTTCTTT. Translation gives CASSLVPTASTEAFF.

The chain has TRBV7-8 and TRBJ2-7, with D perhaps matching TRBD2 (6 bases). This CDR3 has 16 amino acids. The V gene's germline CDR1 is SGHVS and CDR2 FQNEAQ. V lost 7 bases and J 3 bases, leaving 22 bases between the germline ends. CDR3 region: CASIPRRRDSFYEQYF. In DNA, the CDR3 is TGTGCCAGCATCCCCCGGCGGCGGGACTCCTTCTACGAGCAGTACTTC.

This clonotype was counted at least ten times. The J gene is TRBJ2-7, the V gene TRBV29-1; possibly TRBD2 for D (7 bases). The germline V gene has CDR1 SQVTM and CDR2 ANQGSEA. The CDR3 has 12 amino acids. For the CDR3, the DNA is TGCAGGTGGCCGGGGGGCTACTACGAGCAGTACTTC. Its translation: CRWPGGYYEQYF.

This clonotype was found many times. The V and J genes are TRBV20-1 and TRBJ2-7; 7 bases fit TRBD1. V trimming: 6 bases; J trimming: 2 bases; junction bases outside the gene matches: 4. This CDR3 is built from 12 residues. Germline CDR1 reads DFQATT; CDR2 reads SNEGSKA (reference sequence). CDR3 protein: CSARQGPYEQYF. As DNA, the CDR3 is TGCAGTGCCCGACAGGGACCCTACGAGCAGTACTTC.

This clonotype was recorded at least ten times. The CDR3 region has the DNA TGTGCCAGCACTGTACAAGGGTTAGACACTGAAGCTTTCTTT. Translated, it gives CASTVQGLDTEAFF. The chain has TRBV6-5 and TRBJ1-1; D not resolved. V was trimmed by 7 bases and J by 3 bases, leaving 15 bases between them. Germline CDR1 reads MNHEY; CDR2 reads SVGAGI. The CDR3 is 14 amino acids.

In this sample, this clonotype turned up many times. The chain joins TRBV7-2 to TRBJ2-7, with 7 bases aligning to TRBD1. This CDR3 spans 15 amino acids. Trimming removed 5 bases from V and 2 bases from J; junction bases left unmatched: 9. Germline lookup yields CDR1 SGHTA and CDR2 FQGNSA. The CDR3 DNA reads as TGTGCCAGCAGCCCAAACAGGGGAATCCCCTACGAGCAGTACTTC. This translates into CASSPNRGIPYEQYF.

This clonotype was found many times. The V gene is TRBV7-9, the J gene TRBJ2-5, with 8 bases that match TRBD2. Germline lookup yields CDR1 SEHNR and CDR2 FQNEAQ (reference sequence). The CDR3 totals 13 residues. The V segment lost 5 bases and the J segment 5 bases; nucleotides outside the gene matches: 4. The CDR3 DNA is TGTGCCAGCAGCATTAGCGGGATGGAGACCCAGTACTTC. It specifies CASSISGMETQYF. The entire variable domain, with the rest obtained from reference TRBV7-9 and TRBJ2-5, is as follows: DTGVSQNPRHKITKRGQNVTFRCDPISEHNRLYWYRQTLGQGPEFLTYFQNEAQLEKSRLLSDRFSAERPKGSFSTLEIQRTEQGDSAMYLCASSISGMETQYFGPGTRLLVL.

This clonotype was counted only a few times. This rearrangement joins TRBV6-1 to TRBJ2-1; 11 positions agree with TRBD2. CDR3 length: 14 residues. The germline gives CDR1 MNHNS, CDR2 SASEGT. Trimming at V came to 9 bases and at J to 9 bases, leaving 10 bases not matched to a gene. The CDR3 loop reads CASTILAGVGEQFF. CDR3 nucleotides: TGTGCCAGTACTATACTAGCGGGAGTCGGTGAGCAGTTCTTC.

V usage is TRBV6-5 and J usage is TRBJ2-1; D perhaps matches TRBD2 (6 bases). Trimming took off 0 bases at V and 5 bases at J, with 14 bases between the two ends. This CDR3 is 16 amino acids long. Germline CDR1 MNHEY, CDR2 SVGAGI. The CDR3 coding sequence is TGTGCCAGCAGTTACTCGGGCGGGACCCCAAACAATGAGCAGTTCTTC. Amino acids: CASSYSGGTPNNEQFF.

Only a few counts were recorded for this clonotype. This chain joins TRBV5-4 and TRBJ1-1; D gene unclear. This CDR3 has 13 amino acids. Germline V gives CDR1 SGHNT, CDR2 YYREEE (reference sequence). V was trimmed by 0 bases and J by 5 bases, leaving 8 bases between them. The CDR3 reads CASSLVTATEAFF. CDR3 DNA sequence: TGTGCCAGCAGCTTGGTTACAGCGACTGAAGCTTTCTTT.

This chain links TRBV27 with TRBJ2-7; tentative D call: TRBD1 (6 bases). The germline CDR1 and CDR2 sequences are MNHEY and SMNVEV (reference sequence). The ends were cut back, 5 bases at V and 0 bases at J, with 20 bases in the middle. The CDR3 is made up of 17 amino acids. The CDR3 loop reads CASSPQGRGSSSYEQYF. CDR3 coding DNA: TGTGCCAGCAGTCCCCAGGGCAGGGGCTCTAGCTCCTACGAGCAGTACTTC.

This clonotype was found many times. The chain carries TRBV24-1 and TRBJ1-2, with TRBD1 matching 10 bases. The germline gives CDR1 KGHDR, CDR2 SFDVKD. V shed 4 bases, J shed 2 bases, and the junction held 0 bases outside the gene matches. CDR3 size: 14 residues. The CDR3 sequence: CATSEGQGNYGYTF. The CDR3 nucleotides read TGTGCCACCAGTGAGGGACAGGGGAACTATGGCTACACCTTC.

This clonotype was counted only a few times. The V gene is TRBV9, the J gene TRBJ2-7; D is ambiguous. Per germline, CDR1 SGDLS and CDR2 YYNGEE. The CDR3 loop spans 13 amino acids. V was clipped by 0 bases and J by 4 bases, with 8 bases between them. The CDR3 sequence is CASSVATEYEQYF. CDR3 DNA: TGTGCCAGCAGCGTAGCTACCGAATACGAGCAGTACTTC.

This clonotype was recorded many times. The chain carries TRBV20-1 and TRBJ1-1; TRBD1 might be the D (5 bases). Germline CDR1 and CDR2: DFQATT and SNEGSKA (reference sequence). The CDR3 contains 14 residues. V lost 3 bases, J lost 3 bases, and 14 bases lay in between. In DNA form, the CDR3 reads TGCAGTGCTAGTGATAAGGGGTGGGACACTGAAGCTTTCTTT. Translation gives CSASDKGWDTEAFF.

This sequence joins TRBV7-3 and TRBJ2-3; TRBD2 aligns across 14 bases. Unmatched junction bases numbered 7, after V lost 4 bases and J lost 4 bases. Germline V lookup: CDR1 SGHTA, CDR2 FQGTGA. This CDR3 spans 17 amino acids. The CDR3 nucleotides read TGTGCCAGCAGCTCCCGACTAGCGGGAGGGCCTTCAGATACGCAGTATTTT. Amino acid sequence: CASSSRLAGGPSDTQYF.

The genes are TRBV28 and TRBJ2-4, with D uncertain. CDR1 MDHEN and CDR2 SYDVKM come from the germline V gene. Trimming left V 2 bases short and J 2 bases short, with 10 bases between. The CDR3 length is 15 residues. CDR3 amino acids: CASSLVLPTKNIQYF. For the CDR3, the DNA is TGTGCCAGCAGTTTAGTATTGCCCACCAAAAACATTCAGTACTTC.

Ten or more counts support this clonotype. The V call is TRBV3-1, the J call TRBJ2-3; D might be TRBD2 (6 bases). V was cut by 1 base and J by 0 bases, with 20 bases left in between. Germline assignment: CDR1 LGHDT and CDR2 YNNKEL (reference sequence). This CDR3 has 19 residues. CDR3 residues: CASSQVSTRGVTSTDTQYF. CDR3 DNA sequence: TGTGCCAGCAGCCAAGTTTCGACTAGAGGAGTTACTAGCACAGATACGCAGTATTTT.

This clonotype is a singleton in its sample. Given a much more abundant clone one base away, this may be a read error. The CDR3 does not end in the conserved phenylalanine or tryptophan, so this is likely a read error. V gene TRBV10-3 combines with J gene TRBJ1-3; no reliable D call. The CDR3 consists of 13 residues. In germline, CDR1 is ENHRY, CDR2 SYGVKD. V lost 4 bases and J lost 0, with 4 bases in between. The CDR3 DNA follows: TGTGCCATCAGTGCGCGCTCTGGAAACACCATATATTAT. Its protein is CAISARSGNTIYY.

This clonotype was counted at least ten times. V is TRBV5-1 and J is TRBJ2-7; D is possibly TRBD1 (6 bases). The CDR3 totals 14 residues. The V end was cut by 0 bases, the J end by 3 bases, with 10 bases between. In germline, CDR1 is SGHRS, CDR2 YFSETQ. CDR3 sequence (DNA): TGCGCCAGCAGCTTGGGGACAGAGGGCTACGAGCAGTACTTC. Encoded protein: CASSLGTEGYEQYF.

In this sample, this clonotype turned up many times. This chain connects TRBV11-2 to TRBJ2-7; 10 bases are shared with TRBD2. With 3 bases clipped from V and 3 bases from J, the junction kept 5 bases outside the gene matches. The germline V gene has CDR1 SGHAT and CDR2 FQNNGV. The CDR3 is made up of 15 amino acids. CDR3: CASSFSGRAIYEQYF. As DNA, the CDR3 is TGTGCCAGCAGCTTCAGCGGGAGGGCCATCTACGAGCAGTACTTC. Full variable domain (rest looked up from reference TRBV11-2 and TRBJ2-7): EAGVAQSPRYKIIEKRQSVAFWCNPISGHATLYWYQQILGQGPKLLIQFQNNGVVDDSQLPKDRFSAERLKGVDSTLKIQPAKLEDSAVYLCASSFSGRAIYEQYFGPGTRLTVT.

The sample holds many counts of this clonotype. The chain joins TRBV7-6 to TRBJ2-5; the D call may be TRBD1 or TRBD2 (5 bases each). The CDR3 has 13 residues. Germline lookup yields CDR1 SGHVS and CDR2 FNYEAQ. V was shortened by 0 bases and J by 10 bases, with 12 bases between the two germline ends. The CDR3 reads CASSLAAEGNQYF. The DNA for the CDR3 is TGTGCCAGCAGCTTAGCGGCTGAGGGGAACCAGTACTTC. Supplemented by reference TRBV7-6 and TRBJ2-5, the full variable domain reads GAGVSQSPRYKVTKRGQDVALRCDPISGHVSLYWYRQALGQGPEFLTYFNYEAQQDKSGLPNDRFSAERPEGSISTLTIQRTEQRDSAMYRCASSLAAEGNQYFGPGTRLLVL.

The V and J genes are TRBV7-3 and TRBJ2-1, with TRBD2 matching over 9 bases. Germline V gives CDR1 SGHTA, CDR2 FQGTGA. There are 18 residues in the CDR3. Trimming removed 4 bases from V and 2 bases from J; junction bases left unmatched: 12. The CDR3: CASSSQQGRLAAYNEQFF. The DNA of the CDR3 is TGTGCCAGCAGCTCCCAACAAGGGCGACTAGCGGCCTACAATGAGCAGTTCTTC.